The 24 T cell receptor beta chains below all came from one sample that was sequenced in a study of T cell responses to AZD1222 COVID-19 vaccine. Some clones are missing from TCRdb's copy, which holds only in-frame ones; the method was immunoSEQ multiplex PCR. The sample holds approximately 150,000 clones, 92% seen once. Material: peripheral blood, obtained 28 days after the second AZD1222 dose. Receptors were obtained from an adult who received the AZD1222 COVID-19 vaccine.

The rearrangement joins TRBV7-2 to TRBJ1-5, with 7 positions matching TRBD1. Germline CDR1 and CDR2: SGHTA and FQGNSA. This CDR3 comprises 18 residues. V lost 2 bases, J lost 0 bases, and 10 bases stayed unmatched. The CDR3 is CASSLPAGGFDSNQPQHF. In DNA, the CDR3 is TGTGCCAGCAGCTTACCGGCAGGGGGATTCGATAGCAATCAGCCCCAGCATTTT.

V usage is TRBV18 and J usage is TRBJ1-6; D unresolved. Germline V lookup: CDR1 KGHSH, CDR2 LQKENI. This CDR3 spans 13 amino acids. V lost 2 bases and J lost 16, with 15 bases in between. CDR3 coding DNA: TGTGCCAGCTCACCATGGCGGCAGGAGGGACTCCACTTT. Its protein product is CASSPWRQEGLHF.

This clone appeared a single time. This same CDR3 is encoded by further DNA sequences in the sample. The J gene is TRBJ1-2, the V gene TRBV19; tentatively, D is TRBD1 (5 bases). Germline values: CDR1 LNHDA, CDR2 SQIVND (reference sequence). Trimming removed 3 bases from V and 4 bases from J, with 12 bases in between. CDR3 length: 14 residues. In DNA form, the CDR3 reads TGTGCCAGTAGTATCCTTGCTGGGGGCTATGGCTACACCTTC. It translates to CASSILAGGYGYTF.

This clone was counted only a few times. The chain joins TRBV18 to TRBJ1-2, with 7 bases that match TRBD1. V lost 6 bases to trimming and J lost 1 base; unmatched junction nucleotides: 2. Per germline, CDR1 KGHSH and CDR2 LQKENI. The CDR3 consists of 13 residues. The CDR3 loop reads CASSQGDNYGYTF. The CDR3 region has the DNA TGTGCCAGCTCCCAGGGGGATAACTATGGCTACACCTTC.

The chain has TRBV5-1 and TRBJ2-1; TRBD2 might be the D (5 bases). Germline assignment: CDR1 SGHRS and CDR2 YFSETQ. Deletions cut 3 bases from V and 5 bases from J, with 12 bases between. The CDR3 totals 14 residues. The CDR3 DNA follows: TGCGCCAGCAGCTCAGGAGGCGCGGACAATGAGCAGTTCTTC. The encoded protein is CASSSGGADNEQFF.

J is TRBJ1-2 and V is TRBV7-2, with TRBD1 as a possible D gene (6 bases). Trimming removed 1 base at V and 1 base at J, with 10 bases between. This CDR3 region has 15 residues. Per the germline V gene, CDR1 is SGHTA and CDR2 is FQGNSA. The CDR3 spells CASSLDRDFNYGYTF. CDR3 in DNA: TGTGCCAGCAGCTTAGACAGGGATTTTAACTATGGCTACACCTTC. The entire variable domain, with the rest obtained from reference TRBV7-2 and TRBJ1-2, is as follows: GAGVSQSPSNKVTEKGKDVELRCDPISGHTALYWYRQSLGQGLEFLIYFQGNSAPDKSGLPSDRFSAERTGGSVSTLTIQRTQQEDSAVYLCASSLDRDFNYGYTFGSGTRLTVV.

The CDR3 nucleotides are TGTGCCAGCAGTACCATTTCGGGCGGAAGAGGGGCGAGGGAGCAGTACTTC. Its translation is CASSTISGGRGAREQYF. The chain has TRBV2 and TRBJ2-7, with D possibly being TRBD1 or TRBD2 (5 bases each). CDR1 and CDR2 from the germline V gene are SNHLY and FYNNEI. V was clipped by 5 bases and J by 7 bases, with 27 bases between them. The CDR3 contains 17 residues.

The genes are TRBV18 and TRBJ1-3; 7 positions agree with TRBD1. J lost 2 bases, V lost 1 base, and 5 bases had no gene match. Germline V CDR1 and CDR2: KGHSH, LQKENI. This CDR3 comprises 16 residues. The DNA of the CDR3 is TGTGCCAGCTCACCACAGACAGGGAGGACTGGAAACACCATATATTTT. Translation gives CASSPQTGRTGNTIYF.

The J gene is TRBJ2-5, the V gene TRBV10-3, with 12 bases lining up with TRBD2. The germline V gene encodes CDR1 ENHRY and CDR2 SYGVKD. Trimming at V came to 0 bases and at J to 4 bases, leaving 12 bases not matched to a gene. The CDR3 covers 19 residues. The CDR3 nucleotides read TGTGCCATCAGTGAGTCTAGCCCTATACTAGCGGGAGGAAGAGAGACCCAGTACTTC. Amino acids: CAISESSPILAGGRETQYF.

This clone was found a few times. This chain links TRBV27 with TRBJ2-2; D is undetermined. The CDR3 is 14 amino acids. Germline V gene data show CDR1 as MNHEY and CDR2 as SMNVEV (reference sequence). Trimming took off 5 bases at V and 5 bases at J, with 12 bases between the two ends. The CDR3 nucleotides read TGTGCCAGCAGTATTCAACAGCTTACCGGGGAGCTGTTTTTT. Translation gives CASSIQQLTGELFF.

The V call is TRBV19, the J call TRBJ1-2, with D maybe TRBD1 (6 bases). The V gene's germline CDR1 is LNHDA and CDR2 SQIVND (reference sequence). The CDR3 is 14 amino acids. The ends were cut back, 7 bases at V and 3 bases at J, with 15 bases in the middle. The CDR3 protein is CASTVRGGDYGYTF. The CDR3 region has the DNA TGTGCCAGTACCGTCAGGGGAGGGGACTATGGCTACACCTTC.

CDR3: CASSQAVYEQYF. As DNA, the CDR3 is TGTGCCAGCAGCCAAGCCGTCTACGAGCAGTACTTC. The chain uses TRBV3-1 (or the pseudogene TRBV3-2) and TRBJ2-7, with D uncertain. This CDR3 comprises 12 residues. The V gene's germline CDR1 is LGHDT and CDR2 YNNKEL (reference sequence). The V end was cut by 1 base, the J end by 3 bases, with 4 bases between.

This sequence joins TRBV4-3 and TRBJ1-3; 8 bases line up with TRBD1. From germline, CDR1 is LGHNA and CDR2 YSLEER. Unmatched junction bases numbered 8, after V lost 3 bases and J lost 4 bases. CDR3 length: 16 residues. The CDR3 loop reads CASSQLTGGAGNTIYF. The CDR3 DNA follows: TGCGCCAGCAGCCAGTTAACAGGGGGAGCCGGAAACACCATATATTTT.

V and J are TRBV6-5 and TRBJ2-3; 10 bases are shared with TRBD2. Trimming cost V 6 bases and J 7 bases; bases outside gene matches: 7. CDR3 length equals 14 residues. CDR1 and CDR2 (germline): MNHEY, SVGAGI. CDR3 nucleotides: TGTGCCAGCAGAACACTAGCGGGAACACATACGCAGTATTTT. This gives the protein CASRTLAGTHTQYF.

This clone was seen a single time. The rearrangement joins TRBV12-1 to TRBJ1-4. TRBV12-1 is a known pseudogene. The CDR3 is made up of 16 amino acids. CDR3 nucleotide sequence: TGTGCCAGCAGCAGTCTGCGGTCGTACTCCAATGAAAAACTGTTTTTT. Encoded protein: CASSSLRSYSNEKLFF.

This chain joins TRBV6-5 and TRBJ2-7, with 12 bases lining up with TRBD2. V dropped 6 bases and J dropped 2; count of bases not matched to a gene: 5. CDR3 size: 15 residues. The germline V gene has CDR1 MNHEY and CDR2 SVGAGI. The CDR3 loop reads CASSRLAGETYEQYF. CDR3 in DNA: TGTGCCAGCAGCAGACTAGCGGGAGAAACCTACGAGCAGTACTTC.

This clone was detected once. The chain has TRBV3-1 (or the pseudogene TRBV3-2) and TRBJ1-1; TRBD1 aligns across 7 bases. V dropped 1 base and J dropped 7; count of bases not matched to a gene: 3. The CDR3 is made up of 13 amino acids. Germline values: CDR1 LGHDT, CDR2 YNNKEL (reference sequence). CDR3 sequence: CASSQVDRVEAFF. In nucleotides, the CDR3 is TGTGCCAGCAGCCAAGTAGACAGGGTTGAAGCTTTCTTT.

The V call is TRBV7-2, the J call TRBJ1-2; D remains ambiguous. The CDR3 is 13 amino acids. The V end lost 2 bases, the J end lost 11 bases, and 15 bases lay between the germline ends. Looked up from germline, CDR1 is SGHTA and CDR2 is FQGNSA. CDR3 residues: CASSLSGGVGYTF. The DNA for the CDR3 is TGTGCCAGCAGCTTAAGCGGCGGGGTTGGGTACACCTTC.

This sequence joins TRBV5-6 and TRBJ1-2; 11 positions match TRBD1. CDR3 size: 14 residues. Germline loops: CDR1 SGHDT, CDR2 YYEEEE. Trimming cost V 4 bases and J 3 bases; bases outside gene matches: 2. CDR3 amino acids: CASSTGQGDYGYTF. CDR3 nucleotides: TGTGCCAGCAGCACGGGACAGGGGGACTATGGCTACACCTTC.

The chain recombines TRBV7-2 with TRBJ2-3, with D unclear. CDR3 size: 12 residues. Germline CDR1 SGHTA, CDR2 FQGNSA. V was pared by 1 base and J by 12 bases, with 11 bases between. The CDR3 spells CASSLEFSSQYF. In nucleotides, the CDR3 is TGTGCCAGCAGCTTAGAATTTAGCTCTCAGTATTTT.

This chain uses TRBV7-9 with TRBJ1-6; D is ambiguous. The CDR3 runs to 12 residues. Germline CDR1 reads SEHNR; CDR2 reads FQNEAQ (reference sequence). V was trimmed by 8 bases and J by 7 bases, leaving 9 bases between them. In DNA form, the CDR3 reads TGTGCCAGCGAGAATCGCAATTCACCCCTCCACTTT. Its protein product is CASENRNSPLHF.

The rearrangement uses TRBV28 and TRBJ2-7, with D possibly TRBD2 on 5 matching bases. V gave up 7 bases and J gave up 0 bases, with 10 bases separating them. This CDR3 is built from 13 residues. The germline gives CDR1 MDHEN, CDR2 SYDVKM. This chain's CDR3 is CASTAGVSYEQYF. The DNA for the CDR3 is TGTGCCAGCACAGCCGGGGTCTCCTACGAGCAGTACTTC.

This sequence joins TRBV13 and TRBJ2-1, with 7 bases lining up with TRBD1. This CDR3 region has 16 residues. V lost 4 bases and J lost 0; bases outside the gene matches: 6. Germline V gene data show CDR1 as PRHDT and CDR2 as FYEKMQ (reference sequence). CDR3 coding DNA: TGTGCCAGCAGCTGGGGACAGCCGAGCTCCTACAATGAGCAGTTCTTC. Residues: CASSWGQPSSYNEQFF. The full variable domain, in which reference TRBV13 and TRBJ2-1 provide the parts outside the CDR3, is AAGVIQSPRHLIKEKRETATLKCYPIPRHDTVYWYQQGPGQDPQFLISFYEKMQSDKGSIPDRFSAQQFSDYHSELNMSSLELGDSALYFCASSWGQPSSYNEQFFGPGTRLTVL.

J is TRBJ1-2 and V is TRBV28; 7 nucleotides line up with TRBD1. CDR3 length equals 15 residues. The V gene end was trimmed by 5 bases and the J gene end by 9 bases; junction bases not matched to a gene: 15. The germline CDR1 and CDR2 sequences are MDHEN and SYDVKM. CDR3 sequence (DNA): TGTGCCAGCAGTAGAAACGCGGGACAGACCCAGAGCTACACCTTC. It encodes CASSRNAGQTQSYTF.